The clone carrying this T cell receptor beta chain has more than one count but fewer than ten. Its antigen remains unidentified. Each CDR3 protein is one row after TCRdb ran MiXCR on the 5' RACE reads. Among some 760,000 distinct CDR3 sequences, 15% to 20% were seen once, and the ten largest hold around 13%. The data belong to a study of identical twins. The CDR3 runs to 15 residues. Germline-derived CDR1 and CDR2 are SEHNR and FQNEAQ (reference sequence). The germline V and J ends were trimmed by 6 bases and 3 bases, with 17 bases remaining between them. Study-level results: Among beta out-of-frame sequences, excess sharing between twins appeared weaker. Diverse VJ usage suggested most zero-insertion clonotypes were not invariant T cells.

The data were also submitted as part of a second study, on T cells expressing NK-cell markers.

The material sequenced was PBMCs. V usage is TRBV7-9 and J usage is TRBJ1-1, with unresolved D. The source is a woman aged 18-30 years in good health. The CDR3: CASRPSVSLDTEAFF. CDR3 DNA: TGTGCCAGCAGACCCTCCGTATCCCTTGACACTGAAGCTTTCTTT. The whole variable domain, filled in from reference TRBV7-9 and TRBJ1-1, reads DTGVSQNPRHKITKRGQNVTFRCDPISEHNRLYWYRQTLGQGPEFLTYFQNEAQLEKSRLLSDRFSAERPKGSFSTLEIQRTEQGDSAMYLCASRPSVSLDTEAFFGQGTRLTVV.